The rows below give T cell receptor beta chains drawn from one sample of a study of blood T cell repertoires in COVID-19. Clones were read by immunoSEQ multiplex PCR, and TCRdb kept only the in-frame ones, dropping some. The table records fewer than 85,000 clones, roughly 91% of them present only once. Sequenced sample: peripheral blood. These receptors all stem from a woman between 45 and 65 years old in a cohort sampled during active COVID-19. The CDR3 runs from the conserved cysteine through the conserved F or W. A D gene is named only where the DNA matches it firmly. A clone size is listed for some rows: how often the clone was seen (once, few, many), or a class if it is expanded.

clone size: NA; J gene: TRBJ2-3; CDR3 length: 15; V gene: TRBV3-1/TRBV3-2; D gene: TRBD2; CDR3 protein: CASSQDLAGGDTQYF; CDR3 DNA: TGTGCCAGCAGCCAAGACTTAGCGGGGGGAGATACGCAGTATTTT
clone size: NA; J gene: TRBJ1-1; CDR3 length: 13; V gene: TRBV28; D gene: NA; CDR3 protein: CATRRGGKAEAFF; CDR3 DNA: TGTGCCACCCGGCGGGGAGGAAAGGCTGAAGCTTTCTTT
clone size: NA; J gene: TRBJ2-1; CDR3 length: 16; V gene: TRBV5-1; D gene: TRBD1; CDR3 protein: CASSLEGTGVYNEQFF; CDR3 DNA: TGCGCCAGCAGCTTGGAGGGGACAGGGGTTTACAATGAGCAGTTCTTC
clone size: NA; J gene: TRBJ1-2; CDR3 length: 12; V gene: TRBV5-5; D gene: NA; CDR3 protein: CASSRRGPGYTF; CDR3 DNA: TGTGCCAGCAGCCGGCGGGGGCCCGGCTACACCTTC
clone size: NA; J gene: TRBJ2-1; CDR3 length: 17; V gene: TRBV28; D gene: NA; CDR3 protein: CASTQTRGAIGNYEQFF; CDR3 DNA: TGTGCCAGCACCCAGACCCGGGGGGCGATTGGAAATTATGAGCAGTTCTTC
clone size: NA; J gene: TRBJ2-7; CDR3 length: 15; V gene: TRBV2; D gene: TRBD2; CDR3 protein: CASSIRGDPFYEQYF; CDR3 DNA: TGTGCCAGCAGTATACGGGGGGACCCATTCTACGAGCAGTACTTC
clone size: NA; J gene: TRBJ2-2; CDR3 length: 16; V gene: TRBV27; D gene: NA; CDR3 protein: CASTPKRSGFTGELFF; CDR3 DNA: TGTGCCAGCACCCCCAAGCGTAGCGGATTCACCGGGGAGCTGTTTTTT
clone size: NA; J gene: TRBJ1-2; CDR3 length: 16; V gene: TRBV28; D gene: TRBD1; CDR3 protein: CASSIPGQGHSYGYTF; CDR3 DNA: TGTGCCAGCAGTATTCCGGGACAGGGCCATAGTTATGGCTACACCTTC
clone size: NA; J gene: TRBJ1-2; CDR3 length: 17; V gene: TRBV27; D gene: TRBD1; CDR3 protein: CASSLSVQGGANYGYTF; CDR3 DNA: TGTGCCAGCAGTTTATCGGTACAGGGGGGCGCTAACTATGGCTACACCTTC
clone size: NA; J gene: TRBJ2-1; CDR3 length: 14; V gene: TRBV7-3; D gene: NA; CDR3 protein: CASSSRDFRSEQFF; CDR3 DNA: TGTGCCAGCAGCTCCCGGGACTTTCGGAGTGAGCAGTTCTTC
clone size: NA; J gene: TRBJ1-6; CDR3 length: 14; V gene: TRBV28; D gene: TRBD1; CDR3 protein: CASSLLQGDSPLHF; CDR3 DNA: TGTGCCAGCAGTTTATTGCAGGGGGATTCACCCCTCCACTTT
clone size: NA; J gene: TRBJ1-1; CDR3 length: 15; V gene: TRBV20-1; D gene: TRBD1; CDR3 protein: CSASSGTGENTEAFF; CDR3 DNA: TGCAGTGCTAGTTCCGGGACAGGGGAAAACACTGAAGCTTTCTTT
clone size: NA; J gene: TRBJ2-1; CDR3 length: 15; V gene: TRBV10-1; D gene: NA; CDR3 protein: CASSSGTYPYNEQFF; CDR3 DNA: TGCGCCAGCAGCTCTGGGACTTATCCCTACAATGAGCAGTTCTTC
clone size: NA; J gene: TRBJ1-5; CDR3 length: 14; V gene: TRBV7-8; D gene: NA; CDR3 protein: CASSSGGTNQPQHF; CDR3 DNA: TGTGCCAGCAGCAGCGGGGGAACCAATCAGCCCCAGCATTTT
clone size: NA; J gene: TRBJ2-5; CDR3 length: 11; V gene: TRBV7-9; D gene: NA; CDR3 protein: CASSQGETQYF; CDR3 DNA: TGTGCCAGCAGCCAGGGAGAGACCCAGTACTTC
clone size: NA; J gene: TRBJ2-1; CDR3 length: 15; V gene: TRBV6-4; D gene: TRBD2; CDR3 protein: CASSDRTSGVSEQFF; CDR3 DNA: TGTGCCAGCAGTGACAGGACTAGCGGGGTCAGTGAGCAGTTCTTC
clone size: NA; J gene: TRBJ2-1; CDR3 length: 12; V gene: TRBV7-9; D gene: NA; CDR3 protein: CASSLMVREQFF; CDR3 DNA: TGTGCCAGCAGCTTAATGGTCAGGGAGCAGTTCTTC
clone size: once; J gene: TRBJ2-1; CDR3 length: 14; V gene: TRBV27; D gene: TRBD1; CDR3 protein: CASRPQGAKVEQFF; CDR3 DNA: TGTGCCAGCAGGCCTCAGGGGGCTAAGGTTGAGCAGTTCTTC
clone size: NA; J gene: TRBJ1-3; CDR3 length: 15; V gene: TRBV6-1; D gene: NA; CDR3 protein: CASSERGSSGNTIYF; CDR3 DNA: TGTGCCAGCAGTGAAAGGGGGTCCTCTGGAAACACCATATATTTT
clone size: NA; J gene: TRBJ2-4; CDR3 length: 15; V gene: TRBV3-1/TRBV3-2; D gene: NA; CDR3 protein: CASSHFGTPRGIQYF; CDR3 DNA: TGTGCCAGCAGCCACTTCGGGACGCCCCGGGGGATTCAGTACTTC
clone size: NA; J gene: TRBJ2-4; CDR3 length: 18; V gene: TRBV28; D gene: TRBD2; CDR3 protein: CASSSLPGTRGQKNIQYF; CDR3 DNA: TGTGCCAGCAGTTCCTTGCCAGGGACTAGGGGTCAGAAAAACATTCAGTACTTC
clone size: few; J gene: TRBJ2-1; CDR3 length: 14; V gene: TRBV19; D gene: TRBD1; CDR3 protein: CATDQGAAYNEQFF; CDR3 DNA: TGTGCCACCGATCAGGGGGCTGCCTACAATGAGCAGTTCTTC
clone size: NA; J gene: TRBJ2-3; CDR3 length: 15; V gene: TRBV28; D gene: NA; CDR3 protein: CASSWDSRYTDTQYF; CDR3 DNA: TGTGCCAGCAGCTGGGACTCCCGATACACAGATACGCAGTATTTT
clone size: NA; J gene: TRBJ2-6; CDR3 length: 15; V gene: TRBV7-8; D gene: NA; CDR3 protein: CASSLAHSGANVLTF; CDR3 DNA: TGTGCCAGCAGCTTAGCCCACTCTGGGGCCAACGTCCTGACTTTC
clone size: NA; J gene: TRBJ1-2; CDR3 length: 16; V gene: TRBV18; D gene: TRBD1; CDR3 protein: CASSPFGQGEGYGYTF; CDR3 DNA: TGTGCCAGCTCACCATTTGGACAGGGAGAAGGCTATGGCTACACCTTC
clone size: NA; J gene: TRBJ1-2; CDR3 length: 13; V gene: TRBV18; D gene: NA; CDR3 protein: CASSPGSSNGYTF; CDR3 DNA: TGTGCCAGCTCACCAGGGAGCTCGAATGGCTACACCTTC
clone size: NA; J gene: TRBJ2-5; CDR3 length: 15; V gene: TRBV11-2; D gene: NA; CDR3 protein: CASSSSGDPQETQYF; CDR3 DNA: TGTGCCAGCAGCTCGTCAGGGGATCCCCAAGAGACCCAGTACTTC
clone size: NA; J gene: TRBJ1-6; CDR3 length: 15; V gene: TRBV28; D gene: NA; CDR3 protein: CASSLGGLRGPPLHF; CDR3 DNA: TGTGCCAGCAGTTTGGGGGGTTTGCGGGGTCCACCCCTCCACTTT
clone size: NA; J gene: TRBJ1-1; CDR3 length: 16; V gene: TRBV27; D gene: TRBD1; CDR3 protein: CASIPLGQGVGAEAFF; CDR3 DNA: TGTGCCAGCATCCCTTTGGGACAGGGGGTAGGCGCTGAAGCTTTCTTT
clone size: NA; J gene: TRBJ2-7; CDR3 length: 12; V gene: TRBV11-3; D gene: NA; CDR3 protein: CASSPTSGEQYF; CDR3 DNA: TGTGCCAGCAGCCCGACTAGTGGCGAGCAGTACTTC
clone size: NA; J gene: TRBJ1-5; CDR3 length: 15; V gene: TRBV7-9; D gene: NA; CDR3 protein: CASGRGGAGNQPQHF; CDR3 DNA: TGTGCCAGCGGGAGGGGGGGTGCGGGCAATCAGCCCCAGCATTTT
clone size: NA; J gene: TRBJ1-2; CDR3 length: 16; V gene: TRBV28; D gene: TRBD1; CDR3 protein: CASSFSGTGINYGYTF; CDR3 DNA: TGTGCCAGCAGTTTTTCCGGGACAGGGATTAACTATGGCTACACCTTC
clone size: NA; J gene: TRBJ1-1; CDR3 length: 12; V gene: TRBV30; D gene: NA; CDR3 protein: CAFNQQGEGAFF; CDR3 DNA: TGTGCCTTCAACCAACAGGGCGAGGGAGCTTTCTTT
clone size: NA; J gene: TRBJ2-3; CDR3 length: 19; V gene: TRBV3-1/TRBV3-2; D gene: TRBD2; CDR3 protein: CASSQAGGPAGGVADTQYF; CDR3 DNA: TGTGCCAGCAGCCAAGCAGGGGGGCCAGCGGGAGGGGTGGCAGATACGCAGTATTTT
clone size: NA; J gene: TRBJ2-2; CDR3 length: 16; V gene: TRBV5-8; D gene: NA; CDR3 protein: CASSLWSSSPTGELFF; CDR3 DNA: TGTGCCAGCAGCTTGTGGTCCTCTAGTCCCACCGGGGAGCTGTTTTTT
clone size: NA; J gene: TRBJ1-4; CDR3 length: 14; V gene: TRBV30; D gene: NA; CDR3 protein: CAWRLKAGGEKLFF; CDR3 DNA: TGTGCCTGGAGGCTGAAGGCGGGAGGGGAAAAACTGTTTTTT
clone size: NA; J gene: TRBJ2-1; CDR3 length: 15; V gene: TRBV7-8; D gene: TRBD1; CDR3 protein: CASRWDRGTYNEQFF; CDR3 DNA: TGTGCCAGCAGATGGGACAGGGGCACCTACAATGAGCAGTTCTTC
clone size: NA; J gene: TRBJ1-2; CDR3 length: 16; V gene: TRBV14; D gene: TRBD1; CDR3 protein: CASSQGNRGGLEGYTF; CDR3 DNA: TGTGCCAGCAGCCAAGGAAACAGGGGGGGACTGGAAGGCTACACCTTC
clone size: NA; J gene: TRBJ1-5; CDR3 length: 18; V gene: TRBV7-9; D gene: NA; CDR3 protein: CASSLGTIKGDLNQPQHF; CDR3 DNA: TGTGCCAGCAGCTTAGGGACCATTAAAGGGGACTTAAATCAGCCCCAGCATTTT
clone size: NA; J gene: TRBJ2-4; CDR3 length: 15; V gene: TRBV27; D gene: NA; CDR3 protein: CASSFSRVNKNIQYF; CDR3 DNA: TGTGCCAGCAGTTTCTCCAGGGTAAACAAAAACATTCAGTACTTC
clone size: NA; J gene: TRBJ2-7; CDR3 length: 14; V gene: TRBV27; D gene: NA; CDR3 protein: CASSRTQGGSEQYF; CDR3 DNA: TGTGCCAGCAGTCGAACGCAGGGGGGATCCGAGCAGTACTTC
clone size: NA; J gene: TRBJ2-7; CDR3 length: 15; V gene: TRBV7-2; D gene: TRBD1; CDR3 protein: CASSLTGTGRHEQYF; CDR3 DNA: TGTGCCAGCAGCCTAACCGGGACAGGGAGACACGAGCAGTACTTC
clone size: NA; J gene: TRBJ2-4; CDR3 length: 12; V gene: TRBV5-1; D gene: NA; CDR3 protein: CASSLRGNIQYF; CDR3 DNA: TGCGCCAGCAGCTTAAGAGGAAACATTCAGTACTTC
clone size: NA; J gene: TRBJ2-1; CDR3 length: 15; V gene: TRBV5-1; D gene: TRBD2; CDR3 protein: CASSLGASGSNEQFF; CDR3 DNA: TGCGCCAGCAGCTTGGGGGCTAGCGGGAGCAATGAGCAGTTCTTC
clone size: NA; J gene: TRBJ2-1; CDR3 length: 15; V gene: TRBV27; D gene: NA; CDR3 protein: CASSLRETGYNEQFF; CDR3 DNA: TGTGCCAGCAGTTTAAGGGAGACAGGCTACAATGAGCAGTTCTTC
clone size: NA; J gene: TRBJ2-7; CDR3 length: 16; V gene: TRBV7-3; D gene: TRBD2; CDR3 protein: CASSQWGTSRAGEQYF; CDR3 DNA: TGTGCCAGCAGCCAGTGGGGGACTAGCCGGGCGGGCGAGCAGTACTTC
clone size: NA; J gene: TRBJ1-2; CDR3 length: 12; V gene: TRBV27; D gene: NA; CDR3 protein: CASEEGDNGYTF; CDR3 DNA: TGTGCCAGCGAAGAGGGAGACAATGGCTACACCTTC
clone size: NA; J gene: TRBJ1-2; CDR3 length: 16; V gene: TRBV6-6; D gene: NA; CDR3 protein: CASSRTATGPYYGYTF; CDR3 DNA: TGTGCCAGCAGTCGAACCGCGACAGGACCCTACTATGGCTACACCTTC
clone size: NA; J gene: TRBJ1-5; CDR3 length: 15; V gene: TRBV19; D gene: NA; CDR3 protein: CASSPTWGNGQPQHF; CDR3 DNA: TGTGCCAGTAGTCCTACTTGGGGCAACGGTCAGCCCCAGCATTTT
clone size: NA; J gene: TRBJ1-1; CDR3 length: 14; V gene: TRBV29-1; D gene: TRBD1; CDR3 protein: CSAEGDSLNTEAFF; CDR3 DNA: TGCAGCGCCGAAGGGGACAGCTTGAACACTGAAGCTTTCTTT